These T cell receptor beta chains were read from a single sample in a study of OX40 agonist ivuxolimab in advanced cancers. Sequencing used immunoSEQ multiplex PCR; TCRdb keeps in-frame clones, though not all of them. Among about 25,000 clones listed, over 70% were seen once. This sample comprised CD4+ or CD8+ T cells sorted from blood, obtained in a trial of the OX40 agonist ivuxolimab. The receptors come from an adult with an advanced solid tumor such as melanoma, head and neck, liver or kidney cancer. CDR3s include the opening cysteine and the closing phenylalanine or tryptophan. Fields, in order: V gene, D gene, J gene, clone size, CDR3 DNA, CDR3 protein. A D gene is named only where the DNA matches it firmly. Clone size is shown for a subset of rows, as once, few, many or a class of expanded clone.

V gene: TRBV7-8; D gene: NA; J gene: TRBJ1-5; clone size: NA; CDR3 DNA: TGTGCCAGCAGCAGGGGGGATCAGCCCCAGCATTTT; CDR3 protein: CASSRGDQPQHF
V gene: TRBV27; D gene: NA; J gene: TRBJ1-5; clone size: NA; CDR3 DNA: TGCGCCAGCAGTTTATCTACCGGCCATAGCAATCAGCCCCAGCATTTT; CDR3 protein: CASSLSTGHSNQPQHF
V gene: TRBV30; D gene: NA; J gene: TRBJ2-5; clone size: NA; CDR3 DNA: TGTGCCTGGAGTGTAATGGCTTCCTGGACGGAGACCCAGTACTTC; CDR3 protein: CAWSVMASWTETQYF
V gene: TRBV28; D gene: NA; J gene: TRBJ1-1; clone size: NA; CDR3 DNA: TGTGCCAGCCTAGACCTAAGTTACACAGGTGAAGCTTTCTTT; CDR3 protein: CASLDLSYTGEAFF
V gene: TRBV6-8; D gene: NA; J gene: TRBJ2-7; clone size: NA; CDR3 DNA: TGTGCCAGCAGTTGCGTTAATCGGGGAGTCGAGCAGTACTTC; CDR3 protein: CASSCVNRGVEQYF
V gene: TRBV19; D gene: NA; J gene: TRBJ2-6; clone size: NA; CDR3 DNA: TGTGCCAGTAGTATGTGGGGGAATGGGGCCAACGTCCTGACTTTC; CDR3 protein: CASSMWGNGANVLTF
V gene: TRBV7-9; D gene: NA; J gene: TRBJ1-1; clone size: NA; CDR3 DNA: TGTGCCAGCAGCTTAGCCCTGGGCGGTGTGGAAGCTTTCTTT; CDR3 protein: CASSLALGGVEAFF
V gene: TRBV19; D gene: NA; J gene: TRBJ2-7; clone size: NA; CDR3 DNA: TGTGCCAGTAGTGCCGACAGGAGCGAGCAGTACTTC; CDR3 protein: CASSADRSEQYF
V gene: TRBV27; D gene: NA; J gene: TRBJ2-7; clone size: NA; CDR3 DNA: TGTGCCAGCAGTTTATGGGACGGCTACGAGCAGTACTTC; CDR3 protein: CASSLWDGYEQYF
V gene: TRBV5-1; D gene: TRBD1; J gene: TRBJ2-1; clone size: NA; CDR3 DNA: TGCGCCAGCAGCTTGTTCCGGGACAGGGGCTACAATGAGCAATTCTTC; CDR3 protein: CASSLFRDRGYNEQFF
V gene: TRBV4-1; D gene: NA; J gene: TRBJ1-3; clone size: NA; CDR3 DNA: TGCGCCAGCAGCCAAGAACCAGAACCCTCTGGAAACACCATATATTTT; CDR3 protein: CASSQEPEPSGNTIYF
V gene: TRBV7-3; D gene: NA; J gene: TRBJ2-7; clone size: NA; CDR3 DNA: TGTGCCAGCAGCTTATACCAGGGGGGCTCCTACGAGCAGTACTTC; CDR3 protein: CASSLYQGGSYEQYF
V gene: TRBV5-4; D gene: NA; J gene: TRBJ2-3; clone size: NA; CDR3 DNA: TGTGCCAGCAGCTTGCTCGGGGCAGATACGCAGTATTTT; CDR3 protein: CASSLLGADTQYF
V gene: TRBV5-6; D gene: NA; J gene: TRBJ2-1; clone size: NA; CDR3 DNA: TGTGCCAGCAGTCCAATGCCAGGGTCGCTCCTTTACAATGAGCAGTTCTTC; CDR3 protein: CASSPMPGSLLYNEQFF
V gene: TRBV4-1; D gene: NA; J gene: TRBJ2-3; clone size: NA; CDR3 DNA: TGCGCCAGCAGCCAGTCCTGGGATACGCAGTATTTT; CDR3 protein: CASSQSWDTQYF
V gene: TRBV2; D gene: NA; J gene: TRBJ2-2; clone size: few; CDR3 DNA: TGTGCCAGCAGTGAAAAAAGGGGGATTAGCCATTCGGCCGGGGAGCTGTTTTTT; CDR3 protein: CASSEKRGISHSAGELFF
V gene: TRBV6-1; D gene: NA; J gene: TRBJ2-7; clone size: NA; CDR3 DNA: TGTGCCAGCAGTGACCCGGGCTACGAGCAGTACTTC; CDR3 protein: CASSDPGYEQYF
V gene: TRBV7-6; D gene: NA; J gene: TRBJ1-2; clone size: once; CDR3 DNA: TGTGCCAGCAGCTTAGAGGGCAGACTTTCAGGAGGCTACACCTTC; CDR3 protein: CASSLEGRLSGGYTF
V gene: TRBV19; D gene: NA; J gene: TRBJ1-2; clone size: NA; CDR3 DNA: TGTGCCAGTAGTATAACCGGGACGGACACCACTCTCTATGGCTACACCTTC; CDR3 protein: CASSITGTDTTLYGYTF
V gene: TRBV27; D gene: TRBD1; J gene: TRBJ2-5; clone size: NA; CDR3 DNA: TGTGCGAGAAGGGGGCCGGCGTTGCCTAACAAGAAGAGTGTGGAGACCCAGTACTTC; CDR3 protein: CARRGPALPNKKSVETQYF
V gene: TRBV5-1; D gene: TRBD2; J gene: TRBJ2-3; clone size: NA; CDR3 DNA: TGCGCCAGCAGTACCTACGGCGGGAGGGCCCAGGATACGCAGTATTTT; CDR3 protein: CASSTYGGRAQDTQYF
V gene: TRBV19; D gene: NA; J gene: TRBJ1-5; clone size: NA; CDR3 DNA: TGTGCCAGTAGTATAGTTTGGGGGAATAGCAATCAGCCCCAGCATTTT; CDR3 protein: CASSIVWGNSNQPQHF
V gene: TRBV27; D gene: NA; J gene: TRBJ2-4; clone size: once; CDR3 DNA: TGTGCCAGCAGTTTATCGGGGAAAAACATTCAGTACTTC; CDR3 protein: CASSLSGKNIQYF
V gene: TRBV7-7; D gene: NA; J gene: TRBJ2-1; clone size: NA; CDR3 DNA: TGTGCCAGCAGCTTAGCTCCCCCCAATGAGCAGTTCTTC; CDR3 protein: CASSLAPPNEQFF
V gene: TRBV6-5; D gene: TRBD1; J gene: TRBJ1-3; clone size: NA; CDR3 DNA: TGTGCCAGCAGCGATTCGGACAGGGGGAACACCATATATTTT; CDR3 protein: CASSDSDRGNTIYF
V gene: TRBV6-5; D gene: NA; J gene: TRBJ2-3; clone size: NA; CDR3 DNA: TGTGCCAGCACCATTCCGGGACACCGAGATACGCAGTATTTT; CDR3 protein: CASTIPGHRDTQYF